The 23 T cell receptor beta chains below come from one sample, sequenced in a study of T cells in Graves' hyperthyroidism and ophthalmopathy. What was amplified from RNA transcripts were TCR beta CDR3 regions. An initial round of RT-PCR targeting the TCR CDR3 relied on the HTBI primer set. TCRdb re-called the multiplex PCR reads with MiXCR, one entry per CDR3 protein. The sample records some 250,000 distinct CDR3 sequences, 14% to 15% being singletons. The sample consisted of blood. These receptors were obtained from a woman in her thirties or forties with Graves' hyperthyroidism that later progressed to Graves' ophthalmopathy.

This clonotype was counted many times. The junction departs from the called germline gene at one end, perhaps through a read error. V is TRBV11-1 and J is TRBJ1-6; D is unclear. The CDR3 runs to 15 residues. Germline V gene lookup returns CDR1 SGHAT and CDR2 FQDESV (reference sequence). CDR3 in DNA: TGTGCCAGCAGCTTATTGGGTAATTTGGATTCACCCCTCCTCTTT. This gives the protein CASSLLGNLDSPLLF.

This clonotype was seen ten or more times. This chain connects TRBV2 to TRBJ2-5; D may be TRBD1 or TRBD2 (5 bases each). Germline CDR1 is SNHLY and CDR2 is FYNNEI. This CDR3 spans 11 amino acids. V was cut by 6 bases and J by 3 bases, with 5 bases left in between. Written as DNA, the CDR3 is TGTGCCAGCAGGGGGGAAGAGACCCAGTACTTC. Translated, it gives CASRGEETQYF.

This clonotype was detected ten times or more. The rearrangement links TRBV5-5 to TRBJ2-5; 10 nucleotides agree with TRBD2. There are 18 residues in the CDR3. Germline V lookup: CDR1 SGHKS, CDR2 YYEKEE (reference sequence). J was trimmed by 5 bases and V by 4 bases; bases with no gene match: 17. The CDR3 region has the DNA TGTGCCAGCAGCCGACGCGGGACTAGCGCATCGGTGGTGGAGACCCAGTACTTC. This translates into CASSRRGTSASVVETQYF.

This clonotype was seen many times. This sequence joins TRBV12-3 or TRBV12-4 and TRBJ2-3, with D perhaps being TRBD1 or TRBD2 (5 bases each). The CDR3 sequence is 14 residues long. The V and J ends lost 6 bases and 0 bases respectively, with 10 bases between them. This chain's CDR3 is CASRGTVSTDTQYF. In DNA, the CDR3 is TGTGCCAGCAGGGGGACGGTTAGCACAGATACGCAGTATTTT.

The chain combines TRBV5-6 with TRBJ2-4; maybe TRBD1 (6 bases). The V end was cut by 10 bases, the J end by 7 bases, with 15 bases between. This CDR3 has 12 amino acids. Per the germline V gene, CDR1 is SGHDT and CDR2 is YYEEEE. In DNA form, the CDR3 reads TGTGCCGGGGGCAGGGCAAGGAACATTCAGTACTTC. Translating it yields CAGGRARNIQYF. Complete variable domain (other parts from reference TRBV5-6 and TRBJ2-4): DAGVTQSPTHLIKTRGQQVTLRCSPKSGHDTVSWYQQALGQGPQFIFQYYEEEERQRGNFPDRFSGHQFPNYSSELNVNALLLGDSALYLCAGGRARNIQYFGAGTRLSVL.

Ten or more counts support this clonotype. This chain links TRBV10-3 with TRBJ2-1, with D hard to call. The germline gives CDR1 ENHRY, CDR2 SYGVKD. Trimming took off 4 bases at V and 2 bases at J, with 3 bases between the two ends. The CDR3 extends over 12 amino acids. The CDR3 DNA follows: TGTGCCATCAGTGGGCCCTACAATGAGCAGTTCTTC. This sequence encodes CAISGPYNEQFF.

V usage is TRBV15 and J usage is TRBJ1-2; the match to TRBD1 covers 7 bases. This CDR3 contains 15 residues. V shed 1 base and J 8 bases; nucleotides not matched to a gene: 10. Germline loops: CDR1 LNHNV, CDR2 YYDKDF (reference sequence). CDR3 protein: CATSRGGTVSGGYTF. The CDR3 DNA reads as TGTGCCACCAGCAGAGGAGGGACAGTGTCTGGGGGCTACACCTTC.

This clonotype has ten or more counts. The V and J genes are TRBV30 and TRBJ2-3; D is ambiguous. Trimming removed 8 bases from V and 6 bases from J, with 15 bases in between. Germline-derived CDR1 and CDR2 are GTSNPN and SVGIG (reference sequence). CDR3 length: 12 residues. CDR3 region: CAGWSFSDTQYF. CDR3 DNA: TGTGCCGGATGGTCATTCTCCGATACGCAGTATTTT. Based on the CDR3 plus reference TRBV30 and TRBJ2-3, the full variable domain is SQTIHQWPATLVQPVGSPLSLECTVEGTSNPNLYWYRQAAGRGLQLLFYSVGIGQISSEVPQNLSASRPQDRQFILSSKKLLLSDSGFYLCAGWSFSDTQYFGPGTRLTVL.

This clonotype has just a few counts. The chain uses TRBV9 and TRBJ2-2; 11 bases are shared with TRBD1. After removal of 2 bases from V and 3 bases from J, the junction contained 3 bases not matched to a gene. CDR1 is SGDLS, CDR2 YYNGEE, per germline. The CDR3 is 16 amino acids. This CDR3 is CASSVWDRGYTGELFF. The CDR3 DNA reads as TGTGCCAGCAGCGTCTGGGACAGGGGGTACACCGGGGAGCTGTTTTTT.

Ten or more counts support this clonotype. The rearrangement uses TRBV28 and TRBJ2-5; D unclear. The CDR3 extends over 13 amino acids. Germline loops: CDR1 MDHEN, CDR2 SYDVKM. V was clipped by 3 bases and J by 5 bases, with 10 bases between them. The CDR3 coding sequence is TGTGCCAGCAGTTTTCGTCTTCTGGAGACCCAGTACTTC. This codes for CASSFRLLETQYF.

This clonotype has more than one count but fewer than ten. V is TRBV7-9 and J is TRBJ1-1; the match to TRBD1 covers 8 bases. V lost 4 bases, J lost 4 bases, and 2 bases stayed unmatched. CDR3 size: 13 residues. Germline CDR1 is SEHNR and CDR2 is FQNEAQ (reference sequence). CDR3 in DNA: TGTGCCAGCAGCTGGACAGGGACCACTGAAGCTTTCTTT. Protein: CASSWTGTTEAFF.

This clonotype was recorded many times. The V gene is TRBV5-1, the J gene TRBJ1-4; 12 bases align to TRBD1. Germline values: CDR1 SGHRS, CDR2 YFSETQ. This CDR3 has 16 amino acids. Germline trimming cut 2 bases from V and 8 bases from J; bases unmatched to any gene: 7. DNA of the CDR3: TGCGCCAGCAGCTTCGGGACAGGGGGCGCGGAGGAAAAACTGTTTTTT. It codes for CASSFGTGGAEEKLFF.

This clonotype was observed a handful of times. The chain's CDR3 is CASIMSGSNQPQHF. Written as DNA, the CDR3 is TGTGCCAGCATTATGTCTGGGAGCAATCAGCCCCAGCATTTT. This sequence joins TRBV6-2 or TRBV6-3 and TRBJ1-5; D remains ambiguous. The CDR3 loop spans 14 amino acids. The V gene's germline CDR1 is MNHEY and CDR2 SVGEGT. V was clipped by 7 bases and J by 1 base, with 11 bases between them.

A few counts support this clonotype. A read error may be the cause here, since a much bigger clone is one base away. The chain uses TRBV5-1 and TRBJ1-1; 9 positions match TRBD1. The CDR3 covers 16 residues. Germline CDR1 is SGHRS and CDR2 is YFSETQ. The CDR3 DNA follows: TGCGCCAGCAGCTTGGAGACAGGGGGATTGGGCACTGAAGCTTCCTTT. Translating it yields CASSLETGGLGTEASF.

The sample holds many counts of this clonotype. The V gene is TRBV28, the J gene TRBJ1-1, with TRBD1 identical over 11 bases. V lost 5 bases, J lost 10 bases, and 15 bases stayed unmatched. The CDR3 extends over 16 amino acids. Germline assignment: CDR1 MDHEN and CDR2 SYDVKM. The DNA of the CDR3 is TGTGCCAGCAGTGCACCCCTACGGACAGGGGGCAGGGGAGCTTTCTTT. It translates to CASSAPLRTGGRGAFF.

This clonotype was detected ten times or more. This sequence joins TRBV18 and TRBJ2-5; a possible D gene is TRBD2 (6 bases). This CDR3 is built from 14 residues. V was pared by 3 bases and J by 2 bases, with 10 bases between. Germline V gives CDR1 KGHSH, CDR2 LQKENI. CDR3 DNA sequence: TGTGCCAGCTCACCCCAGGAGGGTCAAGAGACCCAGTACTTC. It yields the protein CASSPQEGQETQYF.

This clonotype was recorded at least ten times. V and J are TRBV12-3 or TRBV12-4 and TRBJ1-1; the match to TRBD1 covers 7 bases. Germline trimming cut 6 bases from V and 2 bases from J; bases unmatched to any gene: 9. The CDR3 loop spans 15 amino acids. The CDR3 nucleotides are TGTGCCAGCAGCTTATCCGGGACAGCCAACACTGAAGCTTTCTTT. It translates to CASSLSGTANTEAFF.

Many counts were recorded for this clonotype. This chain joins TRBV24-1 and TRBJ2-1; D uncertain. The germline V gene encodes CDR1 KGHDR and CDR2 SFDVKD. The CDR3 is made up of 11 amino acids. With 1 base removed from V and 7 bases from J, the gap between germline ends came to 1 base. CDR3 sequence: CATSDLNEQFF. The CDR3 DNA follows: TGTGCCACCAGTGATTTAAATGAGCAGTTCTTC.

This clonotype was recorded many times. V usage is TRBV12-3 or TRBV12-4 and J usage is TRBJ2-7, with TRBD1 matching over 8 bases. Unmatched junction bases numbered 9, after V lost 4 bases and J lost 7 bases. There are 14 residues in the CDR3. The CDR3, as DNA: TGTGCCAGCAGTTCGGACAGGGCGGTTGGGGAGCAGTACTTC. Translation: CASSSDRAVGEQYF.

The J gene is TRBJ2-1, the V gene TRBV11-1; 9 bases agree with TRBD2. The CDR3 has 17 residues. Germline CDR1 and CDR2: SGHAT and FQDESV (reference sequence). The V segment lost 1 base and the J segment 0 bases; nucleotides outside the gene matches: 4. The CDR3: CASSLGLAAPSYNEQFF. DNA of the CDR3: TGTGCCAGCAGCTTAGGACTAGCGGCCCCCTCCTACAATGAGCAGTTCTTC. Full variable domain (rest looked up from reference TRBV11-1 and TRBJ2-1): EAEVAQSPRYKITEKSQAVAFWCDPISGHATLYWYRQILGQGPELLVQFQDESVVDDSQLPKDRFSAERLKGVDSTLKIQPAELGDSAMYLCASSLGLAAPSYNEQFFGPGTRLTVL.

There are a few counts of this clonotype. The gene calls are TRBV29-1 and TRBJ2-1; 8 bases are a match to TRBD1. CDR3 size: 16 residues. CDR1 is SQVTM and CDR2 is ANQGSEA in the germline V gene. Trimming cost V 1 base and J 3 bases; bases outside gene matches: 8. This CDR3 reads CSVEAQDRANYNEQFF. In DNA, the CDR3 is TGCAGCGTTGAAGCCCAGGACAGGGCGAACTACAATGAGCAGTTCTTC.

In its sample, this clonotype was seen a few times. The gene calls are TRBV9 and TRBJ1-5; perhaps TRBD1 as D (6 bases). Germline lookup yields CDR1 SGDLS and CDR2 YYNGEE. V lost 2 bases to trimming and J lost 2 bases, with 11 bases between them. The CDR3 has 15 residues. The CDR3 DNA is TGTGCCAGCAGCGTTGGGGGGGCTGGCAATCAGCCCCAGCATTTT. Its translation is CASSVGGAGNQPQHF.

The chain joins TRBV30 to TRBJ2-3; D perhaps matches TRBD2 (6 bases). Trimming removed 5 bases at V and 0 bases at J, with 18 bases between. The length of the CDR3 is 16 residues. Germline V CDR1 and CDR2: GTSNPN, SVGIG (reference sequence). The CDR3 DNA follows: TGTGCCTGGGCGCGTGGGGAAGGGACTAGCACAGATACGCAGTATTTT. It codes for CAWARGEGTSTDTQYF.